These 27 T cell receptor beta chains originate from one sample sequenced in a study of shared clonotypes between healthy human individuals. CD45RO-negative CD8 cells positively selected for CCR7 made up the naive population, which excluded terminally differentiated effector memory CD45RA+ cells. Generated by immunoSEQ multiplex PCR, the TCRdb table keeps only in-frame clones and is missing some. Of around 610,000 clones in the sample, roughly 96% were seen once. The sequenced sample consisted of naive CD8+ T cells sorted from blood. These receptors all come from a woman in her twenties or thirties in good health.

The chain recombines TRBV15 with TRBJ2-7; the match to TRBD2 covers 12 bases. This CDR3 contains 13 residues. Trimming removed 8 bases from V and 4 bases from J; junction bases left unmatched: 3. Germline CDR1 and CDR2: LNHNV and YYDKDF (reference sequence). The CDR3: CATRTSGRYEQYF. In DNA, the CDR3 is TGTGCCACCCGTACTAGCGGGAGGTACGAGCAGTACTTC.

The CDR3 sequence: CASSARGGTDTQYF. The CDR3 DNA reads TGTGCCAGCAGCGCCAGGGGGGGCACAGATACGCAGTATTTT. The V call is TRBV7-9, the J call TRBJ2-3; TRBD1 might be the D (7 bases). Germline-derived CDR1 and CDR2 are SEHNR and FQNEAQ (reference sequence). Trimming removed 5 bases from V and 1 base from J, with 10 bases in between. This CDR3 contains 14 residues.

The V and J genes are TRBV7-9 and TRBJ2-5; TRBD1 aligns across 9 bases. The CDR3 has 14 amino acids. Trimming removed 3 bases from V and 4 bases from J; junction bases left unmatched: 3. Germline CDR1 and CDR2: SEHNR and FQNEAQ (reference sequence). The CDR3 DNA reads TGTGCCAGCAGCTTCGGACAGGGGCGAGAGACCCAGTACTTC. Translation: CASSFGQGRETQYF.

V usage is TRBV28 and J usage is TRBJ2-2, with TRBD1 identical over 7 bases. The CDR3 extends over 17 amino acids. The germline V gene has CDR1 MDHEN and CDR2 SYDVKM. Trimming took 4 bases from V and 0 from J; bases not matched to a gene: 8. CDR3 bases: TGTGCCAGCAGTTACCGTTTTGGGACAGCGAACACCGGGGAGCTGTTTTTT. Encoded protein: CASSYRFGTANTGELFF.

The V gene is TRBV7-8, the J gene TRBJ2-2, with TRBD2 matching 7 bases. Looked up from germline, CDR1 is SGHVS and CDR2 is FQNEAQ. V was pared by 4 bases and J by 4 bases, with 6 bases of the junction left unmatched. The CDR3 loop spans 15 amino acids. CDR3 residues: CASSSWEGSTGELFF. The CDR3 DNA reads as TGTGCCAGCAGCTCTTGGGAGGGTTCCACCGGGGAGCTGTTTTTT.

The V gene is TRBV5-1, the J gene TRBJ2-7; no definite D call. CDR1 is SGHRS and CDR2 is YFSETQ in the germline V gene. V lost 0 bases and J lost 5, with 9 bases in between. The CDR3 is made up of 13 amino acids. The CDR3 sequence: CASSLGFPDEQYF. In DNA form, the CDR3 reads TGCGCCAGCAGCTTGGGGTTCCCCGACGAGCAGTACTTC.

The V gene is TRBV27, the J gene TRBJ1-2; TRBD1 might be the D (6 bases). Germline V gives CDR1 MNHEY, CDR2 SMNVEV (reference sequence). Trimming took off 5 bases at V and 6 bases at J, with 13 bases between the two ends. This CDR3 region has 13 residues. In DNA, the CDR3 is TGTGCCAGCAGTAGGACAGTGTTGAATGGCTACACCTTC. Its protein product is CASSRTVLNGYTF.

The V gene is TRBV6-1, the J gene TRBJ2-7; D uncertain. CDR1 is MNHNS and CDR2 is SASEGT in the germline V gene. V gave up 4 bases and J gave up 3 bases, with 7 bases separating them. There are 12 residues in the CDR3. This chain's CDR3 is CASSARDYEQYF. In nucleotides, the CDR3 is TGTGCCAGCAGTGCACGAGACTACGAGCAGTACTTC.

The rearrangement joins TRBV27 to TRBJ2-1, with 7 nucleotides matching TRBD2. Germline trimming cut 5 bases from V and 2 bases from J; bases unmatched to any gene: 6. CDR3 length: 15 amino acids. Germline V gene lookup returns CDR1 MNHEY and CDR2 SMNVEV (reference sequence). The CDR3 reads CASSLGAGPYNEQFF. The CDR3 DNA reads TGTGCCAGCAGTCTGGGAGCGGGACCCTACAATGAGCAGTTCTTC.

The chain combines TRBV29-1 with TRBJ2-5; 8 nucleotides line up with TRBD1. Losses at the gene ends were 2 bases for V and 5 bases for J; bases not matched to a gene: 7. Per the germline V gene, CDR1 is SQVTM and CDR2 is ANQGSEA. This CDR3 contains 14 residues. CDR3: CSVEQGATMETQYF. The DNA of the CDR3 is TGCAGCGTTGAACAGGGGGCGACAATGGAGACCCAGTACTTC.

The chain combines TRBV7-6 with TRBJ2-1, with D possibly being TRBD1 (6 bases). Between the trimmed V and J ends, which lost 2 bases and 8 bases, there was a span of 10 bases. This CDR3 region has 13 residues. Germline loops: CDR1 SGHVS, CDR2 FNYEAQ. Written as DNA, the CDR3 is TGTGCCAGCAGCTTAACAGGGAGCGATGAGCAGTTCTTC. It yields the protein CASSLTGSDEQFF.

The chain carries TRBV29-1 and TRBJ2-5, with TRBD2 as a possible D gene (6 bases). V lost 4 bases and J 2 bases, leaving 8 bases between the germline ends. The V gene's germline CDR1 is SQVTM and CDR2 ANQGSEA. The length of the CDR3 is 12 residues. The CDR3 sequence: CSVVGGQETQYF. The DNA of the CDR3 is TGCAGCGTTGTTGGGGGGCAAGAGACCCAGTACTTC.

The V gene is TRBV4-2, the J gene TRBJ1-1; D not resolved. CDR3 length equals 15 residues. Per the germline V gene, CDR1 is LGHNA and CDR2 is YNFKEQ. Trimming removed 1 base at V and 1 base at J, with 10 bases between. CDR3 DNA: TGTGCCAGCAGCCAAGGGATTCTGACGAACACTGAAGCTTTCTTT. Translation gives CASSQGILTNTEAFF.

The chain links TRBV4-1 to TRBJ1-1, with 8 positions matching TRBD1. The length of the CDR3 is 13 residues. Germline trimming cut 5 bases from V and 5 bases from J; bases unmatched to any gene: 4. Germline V gene data show CDR1 as MGHRA and CDR2 as YSYEKL. CDR3 in DNA: TGCGCCAGCAGCTACGACAGGGGTACTGAAGCTTTCTTT. As protein: CASSYDRGTEAFF.

The V call is TRBV6-5, the J call TRBJ2-7; D not certain. There are 15 residues in the CDR3. The germline gives CDR1 MNHEY, CDR2 SVGAGI. Between the trimmed V and J ends, which lost 0 bases and 3 bases, there was a span of 12 bases. The CDR3 DNA sequence: TGTGCCAGCAGTTACTCGCTGAGCGCCCGCTACGAGCAGTACTTC. Protein: CASSYSLSARYEQYF.

The gene calls are TRBV6-1 and TRBJ2-3; TRBD2 matches at 11 bases. CDR3 length equals 16 residues. With 1 base clipped from V and 5 bases from J, the junction kept 5 bases outside the gene matches. Germline V gene sequence: CDR1 MNHNS, CDR2 SASEGT. DNA of the CDR3: TGTGCCAGCAGTGAAGAACTAGCGGGAGAGGTAGATACGCAGTATTTT. Translating gives CASSEELAGEVDTQYF.

This chain joins TRBV6-1 and TRBJ1-4, with a tentative D call TRBD1 (6 bases). There are 17 residues in the CDR3. CDR1 and CDR2 from the germline V gene are MNHNS and SASEGT. V gave up 4 bases and J gave up 8 bases, with 23 bases separating them. The CDR3 loop reads CASSVHPYREREEKLFF. DNA for the CDR3: TGTGCCAGCAGTGTCCACCCCTACAGGGAAAGGGAAGAAAAACTGTTTTTT.

This chain connects TRBV27 to TRBJ1-2; no definite D call. The V gene lost 6 bases and the J gene lost 8 bases, with 10 bases spanning the gap. CDR1 is MNHEY, CDR2 SMNVEV, per germline (reference sequence). The CDR3 extends over 11 amino acids. Here the CDR3 reads CASRVSGGYTF. In DNA, the CDR3 is TGTGCCAGCAGAGTTTCGGGGGGCTACACCTTC.

The genes are TRBV6-1 and TRBJ2-7, with D possibly TRBD1 on 6 matching bases. CDR1 and CDR2 from the germline V gene are MNHNS and SASEGT. The V end lost 0 bases, the J end lost 3 bases, and 12 bases lay between the germline ends. The CDR3 contains 15 residues. The CDR3 protein is CASSEAADSYYEQYF. For the CDR3, the DNA is TGTGCCAGCAGTGAAGCTGCGGACAGCTACTACGAGCAGTACTTC.

The chain employs TRBV28 and TRBJ2-3; TRBD2 aligns across 8 bases. The V and J ends lost 5 bases and 3 bases, in that order; junction bases with no gene match: 13. This CDR3 contains 17 residues. Germline values: CDR1 MDHEN, CDR2 SYDVKM. CDR3: CASSLRPSGSGTDTQYF. CDR3 DNA sequence: TGTGCCAGCAGTCTACGCCCAAGCGGGAGCGGGACAGATACGCAGTATTTT.

The chain joins TRBV5-6 to TRBJ1-2, with a possible D match to TRBD1 (6 bases). Germline V gene sequence: CDR1 SGHDT, CDR2 YYEEEE. The CDR3 sequence is 17 residues long. V lost 0 bases and J lost 1, with 16 bases in between. The CDR3 spells CASSLDRERSDNYGYTF. The CDR3 nucleotides read TGTGCCAGCAGCTTGGACAGGGAACGTTCAGATAACTATGGCTACACCTTC.

The CDR3 nucleotides are TGTGCCATCTCCGGGACAGGGGATTACGAGCAGTACTTC. Translated: CAISGTGDYEQYF. The J gene is TRBJ2-7, the V gene TRBV10-3; 10 nucleotides align to TRBD1. The germline CDR1 and CDR2 sequences are ENHRY and SYGVKD. V lost 8 bases to trimming and J lost 4 bases; unmatched junction nucleotides: 5. CDR3 length: 13 amino acids.

This clone was observed once. Written as DNA, the CDR3 is TGTGCCAGCAGCTTGGCAGTCTCCCACTACGAGCAGTACTTC. This translates into CASSLAVSHYEQYF. V gene TRBV5-6 combines with J gene TRBJ2-7; D is uncertain. V was cut by 0 bases and J by 3 bases, with 10 bases left in between. The CDR3 has 14 amino acids. Germline CDR1 reads SGHDT; CDR2 reads YYEEEE.

The chain carries TRBV14 and TRBJ2-3, with 7 positions matching TRBD2. V trimming: 1 base; J trimming: 5 bases; junction bases outside the gene matches: 6. Germline CDR1 and CDR2: SGHDN and FVKESK. The CDR3 contains 15 residues. The DNA for the CDR3 is TGTGCCAGCAGCCAAGTGGCGGGAGTAAAAGATACGCAGTATTTT. Amino acid sequence: CASSQVAGVKDTQYF.

The J gene is TRBJ2-7, the V gene TRBV7-2, with 11 bases matching TRBD2. Per germline, CDR1 SGHTA and CDR2 FQGNSA. Losses at the gene ends were 2 bases for V and 6 bases for J; bases not matched to a gene: 18. The CDR3 extends over 19 amino acids. CDR3 bases: TGTGCCAGCAGCTTAAGTAGAGTGCTAGCGGGAGGACCCGCCAGCGAGCAGTACTTC. It specifies CASSLSRVLAGGPASEQYF.

This sequence joins TRBV27 and TRBJ1-5; TRBD1 matches 8 bases. The ends lost 2 bases at V and 2 bases at J; junction bases unmatched: 14. CDR1 MNHEY and CDR2 SMNVEV come from the germline V gene (reference sequence). The CDR3 is 19 residues long. Written as DNA, the CDR3 is TGTGCCAGCAGTTTAACGCCTGGACAGGGTAAATTTGGCAATCAGCCCCAGCATTTT. It encodes CASSLTPGQGKFGNQPQHF.

This chain links TRBV7-9 with TRBJ2-2; no firm D call. Germline V CDR1 and CDR2: SEHNR, FQNEAQ (reference sequence). There are 12 residues in the CDR3. Between the trimmed V and J ends, which lost 5 bases and 8 bases, there was a span of 9 bases. For the CDR3, the DNA is TGTGCCAGCAGCATTTTTAAGGGGGAGCTGTTTTTT. Translated: CASSIFKGELFF.